The source of this TCR beta chain is a study of T cell responses to AZD1222 COVID-19 vaccine. Method: immunoSEQ multiplex PCR; TCRdb's copy keeps in-frame clones and lacks some. This sample has about 140,000 clones, with just over 90% found just once. Germline CDR1 is MDHEN and CDR2 is SYDVKM. CDR3 size: 15 residues. Note on this clone: A read error may produce the germline difference seen at one junction end.

The chain is built from TRBV28 and TRBJ1-1, with D possibly being TRBD1 (5 bases). The source material was peripheral blood, sampled 28 days after the second AZD1222 dose. The TCR comes from an adult who received the AZD1222 COVID-19 vaccine. The CDR3 region is CASSPRGLVNAEAFF. In DNA, the CDR3 is TGTGCCAGCAGTCCGAGGGGCCTGGTGAACGCTGAAGCTTTCTTT.